The T cell receptor beta chain under discussion was sequenced for a study of T cell responses to AZD1222 COVID-19 vaccine. Findings and limits, study-wide: It was only a handful of AZD1222 recipients who were seropositive at baseline. The donor cohort was predominantly white British with a female majority, and clonal diversity may have been underestimated. After the peak T cell response, and only then, were repertoires sampled.

Measured with immunoSEQ multiplex PCR; TCRdb has only the in-frame clones, and not every one. The sample yields under 130,000 clones, roughly nine tenths seen once. This clone was seen more than once but under ten times. As yet, its antigen is unknown. This CDR3 comprises 14 residues. The rearrangement joins TRBV21-1 to TRBJ2-5; the table calls TRBD1, which could not be checked here. TRBV21-1 is labeled a pseudogene. This receptor was identified in an adult who received the AZD1222 COVID-19 vaccine. This specimen consisted of peripheral blood, obtained 28 days after the second AZD1222 dose. The CDR3 loop is CASSKAVRVETQYF. Written as DNA, the CDR3 is TGTGCCAGCAGCAAAGCAGTCAGGGTAGAGACCCAGTACTTC.